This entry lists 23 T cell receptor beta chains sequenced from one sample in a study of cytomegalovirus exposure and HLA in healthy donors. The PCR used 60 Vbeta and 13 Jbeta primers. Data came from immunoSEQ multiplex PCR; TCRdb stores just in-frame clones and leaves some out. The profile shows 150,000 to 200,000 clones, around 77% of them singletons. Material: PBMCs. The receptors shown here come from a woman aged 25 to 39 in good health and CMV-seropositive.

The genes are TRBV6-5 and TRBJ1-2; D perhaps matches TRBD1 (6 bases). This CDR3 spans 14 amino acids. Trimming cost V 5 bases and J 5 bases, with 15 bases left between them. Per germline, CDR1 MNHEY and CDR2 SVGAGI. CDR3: CASSMGGRGYGYTF. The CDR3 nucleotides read TGTGCCAGCAGTATGGGGGGGCGAGGGTATGGCTACACCTTC.

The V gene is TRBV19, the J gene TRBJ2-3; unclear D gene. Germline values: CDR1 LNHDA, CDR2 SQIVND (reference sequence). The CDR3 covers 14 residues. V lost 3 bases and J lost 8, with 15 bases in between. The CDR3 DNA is TGTGCCAGTAGTATCGTAGACATTCGTGCTACGCAGTATTTT. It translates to CASSIVDIRATQYF.

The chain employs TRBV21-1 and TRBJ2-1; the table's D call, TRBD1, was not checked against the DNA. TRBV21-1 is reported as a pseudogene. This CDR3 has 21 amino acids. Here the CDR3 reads CASSKGFGLARGTASYNEQFF. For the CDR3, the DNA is TGTGCCAGCAGCAAAGGTTTTGGCCTCGCCAGGGGGACGGCGTCCTACAATGAGCAGTTCTTC.

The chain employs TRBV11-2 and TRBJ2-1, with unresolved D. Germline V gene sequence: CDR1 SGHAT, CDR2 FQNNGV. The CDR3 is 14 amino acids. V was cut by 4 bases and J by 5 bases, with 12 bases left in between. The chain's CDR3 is CASSSNRAHNEQFF. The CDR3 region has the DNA TGTGCCAGCAGCTCAAATCGAGCGCACAATGAGCAGTTCTTC. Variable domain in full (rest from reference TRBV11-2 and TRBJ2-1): EAGVAQSPRYKIIEKRQSVAFWCNPISGHATLYWYQQILGQGPKLLIQFQNNGVVDDSQLPKDRFSAERLKGVDSTLKIQPAKLEDSAVYLCASSSNRAHNEQFFGPGTRLTVL.

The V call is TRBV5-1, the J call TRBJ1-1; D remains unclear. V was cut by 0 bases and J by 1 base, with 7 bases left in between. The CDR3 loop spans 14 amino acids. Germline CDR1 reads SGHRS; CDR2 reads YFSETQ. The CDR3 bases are TGCGCCAGCAGCTTGGTGGCAGAGAACACTGAAGCTTTCTTT. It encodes CASSLVAENTEAFF.

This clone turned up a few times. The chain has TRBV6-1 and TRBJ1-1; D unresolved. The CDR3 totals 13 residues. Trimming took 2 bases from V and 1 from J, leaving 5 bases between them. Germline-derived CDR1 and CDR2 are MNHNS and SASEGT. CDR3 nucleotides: TGTGCCAGCAGTGAACTTAGGAACACTGAAGCTTTCTTT. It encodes CASSELRNTEAFF.

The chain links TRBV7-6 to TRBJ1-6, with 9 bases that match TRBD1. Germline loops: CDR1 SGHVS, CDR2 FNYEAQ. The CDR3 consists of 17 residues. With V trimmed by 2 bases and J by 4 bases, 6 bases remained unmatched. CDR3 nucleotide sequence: TGTGCCAGCAGCTTACTACCGGGACAGGGTTATAATTCACCCCTCCACTTT. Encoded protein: CASSLLPGQGYNSPLHF.

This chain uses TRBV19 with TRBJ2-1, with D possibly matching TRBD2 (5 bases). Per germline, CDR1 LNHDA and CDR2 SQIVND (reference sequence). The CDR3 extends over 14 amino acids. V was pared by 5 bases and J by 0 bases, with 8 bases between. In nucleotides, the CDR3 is TGTGCCAGTAGTTACGGGGACTCCTACAATGAGCAGTTCTTC. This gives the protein CASSYGDSYNEQFF. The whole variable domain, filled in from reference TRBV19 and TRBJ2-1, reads DGGITQSPKYLFRKEGQNVTLSCEQNLNHDAMYWYRQDPGQGLRLIYYSQIVNDFQKGDIAEGYSVSREKKESFPLTVTSAQKNPTAFYLCASSYGDSYNEQFFGPGTRLTVL.

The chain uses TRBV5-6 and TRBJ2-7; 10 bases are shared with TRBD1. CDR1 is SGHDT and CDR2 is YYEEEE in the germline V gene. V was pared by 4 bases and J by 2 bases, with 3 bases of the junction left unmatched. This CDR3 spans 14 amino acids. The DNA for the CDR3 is TGTGCCAGCAGCGGGACAGGGGTCACCTACGAGCAGTACTTC. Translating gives CASSGTGVTYEQYF.

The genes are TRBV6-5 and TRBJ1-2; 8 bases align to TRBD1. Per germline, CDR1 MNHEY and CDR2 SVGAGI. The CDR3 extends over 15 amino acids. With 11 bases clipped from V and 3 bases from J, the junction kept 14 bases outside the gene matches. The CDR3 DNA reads TGTGCCGCGGGGTCCAGGGGGCGCAGATACTATGGCTACACCTTC. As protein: CAAGSRGRRYYGYTF.

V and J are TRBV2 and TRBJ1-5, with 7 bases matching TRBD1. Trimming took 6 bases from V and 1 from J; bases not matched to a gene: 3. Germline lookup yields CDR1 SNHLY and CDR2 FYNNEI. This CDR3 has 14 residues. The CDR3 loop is CASRDRESNQPQHF. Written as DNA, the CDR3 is TGTGCCAGCAGAGACAGGGAAAGCAATCAGCCCCAGCATTTT.

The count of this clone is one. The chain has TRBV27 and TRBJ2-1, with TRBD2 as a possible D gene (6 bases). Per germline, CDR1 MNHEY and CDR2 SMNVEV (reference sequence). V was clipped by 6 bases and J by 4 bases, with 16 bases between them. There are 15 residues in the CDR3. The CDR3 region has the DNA TGTGCCAGCAGCCACCCTGGGAGGACGTACAATGAGCAGTTCTTC. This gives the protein CASSHPGRTYNEQFF.

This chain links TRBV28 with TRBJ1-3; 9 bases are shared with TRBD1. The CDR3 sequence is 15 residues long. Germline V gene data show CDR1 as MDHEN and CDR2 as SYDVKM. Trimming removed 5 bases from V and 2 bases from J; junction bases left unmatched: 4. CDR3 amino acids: CASSPWTGAGNTIYF. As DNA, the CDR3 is TGTGCCAGCAGTCCTTGGACAGGGGCTGGAAACACCATATATTTT.

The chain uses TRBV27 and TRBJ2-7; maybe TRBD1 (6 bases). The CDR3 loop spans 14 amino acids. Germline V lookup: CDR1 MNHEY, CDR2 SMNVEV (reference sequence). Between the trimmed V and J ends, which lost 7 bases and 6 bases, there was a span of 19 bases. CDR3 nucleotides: TGTGCCAGCACCGCACCCGGACAGTCGGGCGAGCAGTACTTC. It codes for CASTAPGQSGEQYF.

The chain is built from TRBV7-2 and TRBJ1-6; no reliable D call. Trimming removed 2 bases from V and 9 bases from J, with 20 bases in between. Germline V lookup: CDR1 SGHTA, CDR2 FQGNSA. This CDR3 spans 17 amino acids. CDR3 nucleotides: TGTGCCAGCAGCTTAAGGCGGCTGGTGGGTTCCGCTTCACCCCTCCACTTT. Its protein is CASSLRRLVGSASPLHF.

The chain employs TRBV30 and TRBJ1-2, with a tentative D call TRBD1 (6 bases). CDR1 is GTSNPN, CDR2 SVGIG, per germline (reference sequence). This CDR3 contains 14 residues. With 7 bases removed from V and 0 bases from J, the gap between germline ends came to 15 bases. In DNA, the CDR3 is TGTGCCTTTCCGAGGGGGACATCTAACTATGGCTACACCTTC. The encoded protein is CAFPRGTSNYGYTF.

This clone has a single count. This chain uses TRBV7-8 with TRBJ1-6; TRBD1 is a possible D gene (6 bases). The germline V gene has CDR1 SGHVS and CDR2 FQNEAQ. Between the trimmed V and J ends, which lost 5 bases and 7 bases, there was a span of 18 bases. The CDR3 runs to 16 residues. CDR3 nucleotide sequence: TGTGCCAGCAGCGCCTCAGGGGCTACGCGGAATTCACCCCTCCACTTT. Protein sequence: CASSASGATRNSPLHF.

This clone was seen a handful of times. The CDR3 nucleotides are TGTGCCAGTAGTAGAGGGACAGGAGTTACTAATGAAAAACTGTTTTTT. As protein: CASSRGTGVTNEKLFF. The chain carries TRBV19 and TRBJ1-4; TRBD1 agrees at 8 bases. After removal of 4 bases from V and 2 bases from J, the junction contained 6 bases not matched to a gene. The CDR3 runs to 16 residues. Germline CDR1 reads LNHDA; CDR2 reads SQIVND (reference sequence). The whole variable domain, remainder taken from reference TRBV19 and TRBJ1-4, is DGGITQSPKYLFRKEGQNVTLSCEQNLNHDAMYWYRQDPGQGLRLIYYSQIVNDFQKGDIAEGYSVSREKKESFPLTVTSAQKNPTAFYLCASSRGTGVTNEKLFFGSGTQLSVL.

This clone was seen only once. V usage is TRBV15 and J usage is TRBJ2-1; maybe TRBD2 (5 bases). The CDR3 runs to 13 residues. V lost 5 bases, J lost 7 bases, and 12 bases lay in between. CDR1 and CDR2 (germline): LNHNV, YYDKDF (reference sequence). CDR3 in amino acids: CATSGASGNEQFF. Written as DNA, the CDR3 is TGTGCCACCAGCGGCGCATCGGGAAATGAGCAGTTCTTC.

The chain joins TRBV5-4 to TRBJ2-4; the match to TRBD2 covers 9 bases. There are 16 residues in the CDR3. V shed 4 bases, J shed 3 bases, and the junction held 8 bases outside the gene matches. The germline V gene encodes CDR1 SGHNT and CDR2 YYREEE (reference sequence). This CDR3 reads CASSAGGTDIKNIQYF. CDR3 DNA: TGTGCCAGCAGCGCGGGAGGGACGGACATCAAAAACATTCAGTACTTC. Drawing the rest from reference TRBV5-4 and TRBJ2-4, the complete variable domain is ETGVTQSPTHLIKTRGQQVTLRCSSQSGHNTVSWYQQALGQGPQFIFQYYREEENGRGNFPPRFSGLQFPNYSSELNVNALELDDSALYLCASSAGGTDIKNIQYFGAGTRLSVL.

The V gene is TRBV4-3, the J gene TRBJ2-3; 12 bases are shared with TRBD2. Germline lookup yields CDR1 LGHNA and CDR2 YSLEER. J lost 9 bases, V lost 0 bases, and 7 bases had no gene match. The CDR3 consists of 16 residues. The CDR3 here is CASSQDALAGGGTQYF. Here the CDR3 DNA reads TGCGCCAGCAGCCAAGATGCCCTAGCGGGGGGGGGCACGCAGTATTTT.

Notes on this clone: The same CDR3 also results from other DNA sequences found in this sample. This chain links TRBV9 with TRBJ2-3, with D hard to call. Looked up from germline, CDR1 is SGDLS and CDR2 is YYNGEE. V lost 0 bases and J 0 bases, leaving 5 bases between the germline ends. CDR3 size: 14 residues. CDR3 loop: CASSVGRSTDTQYF. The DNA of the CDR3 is TGTGCCAGCAGCGTAGGGCGGAGCACAGATACGCAGTATTTT.

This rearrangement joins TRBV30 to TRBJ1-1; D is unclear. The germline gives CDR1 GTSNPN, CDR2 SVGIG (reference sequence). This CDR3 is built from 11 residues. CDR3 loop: CALHRTSGAFF. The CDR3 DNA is TGTGCACTCCATAGGACCAGCGGGGCTTTCTTT.